This T cell receptor beta chain is from a study of blood T cells in healthy people across ages. The second PCR ran roughly 6 to 11 cycles with a sample-barcoded 5' primer and J-beta primers. TCRdb independently ran MiXCR on the 5' RACE reads; one entry per CDR3 protein. The table includes roughly 1,500,000 distinct CDR3 sequences, roughly 40% detected once. Trimming took 4 bases from V and 5 from J; bases not matched to a gene: 4. The CDR3 has 14 residues. Overall study results and limits: A roughly linear age-dependent decrease characterized TCR beta diversity per million T cells.

There are many counts of this clonotype. Antigen specificity is unknown. This receptor was obtained from a woman between 18 and 29 years old in good health. The V and J genes are TRBV12-3 or TRBV12-4 and TRBJ2-1, with 8 positions matching TRBD1. Sequenced material: blood. The CDR3 DNA sequence: TGTGCCAGCAGTTACCGGGACAGGAACAATGAGCAGTTCTTC. Its protein product is CASSYRDRNNEQFF.